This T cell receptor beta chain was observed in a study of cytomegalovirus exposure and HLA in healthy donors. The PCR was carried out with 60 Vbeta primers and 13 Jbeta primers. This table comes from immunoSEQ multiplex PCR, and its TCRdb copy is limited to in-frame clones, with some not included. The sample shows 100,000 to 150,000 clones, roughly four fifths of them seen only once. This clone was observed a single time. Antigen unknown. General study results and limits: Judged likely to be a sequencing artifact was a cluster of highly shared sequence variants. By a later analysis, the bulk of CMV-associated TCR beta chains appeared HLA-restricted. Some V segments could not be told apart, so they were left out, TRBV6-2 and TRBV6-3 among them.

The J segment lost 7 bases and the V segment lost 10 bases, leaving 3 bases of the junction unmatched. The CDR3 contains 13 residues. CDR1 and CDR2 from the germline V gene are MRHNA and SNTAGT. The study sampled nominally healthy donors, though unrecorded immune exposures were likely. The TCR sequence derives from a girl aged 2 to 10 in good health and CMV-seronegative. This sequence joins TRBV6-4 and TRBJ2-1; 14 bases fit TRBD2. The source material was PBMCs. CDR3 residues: CAIGTSGRNEQFF. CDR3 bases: TGTGCCATCGGGACTAGCGGGAGAAATGAGCAGTTCTTC.